This TCR beta chain was observed in a study of PD-L1 blockade in urothelial cancer. Overall study context: Patients commenced intravenous atezolizumab, 1,200 mg every 3 weeks, in 2014. Men with urothelial cancer arising in the bladder made up most of the roughly 29 patients.

The CDR3 length is 17 residues. Germline values: CDR1 SGHVS, CDR2 FNYEAQ. V lost 6 bases to trimming and J lost 0 bases; unmatched junction nucleotides: 8. Here immunoSEQ multiplex PCR was the method, and the copy in TCRdb shows in-frame clones only, minus some. The data contain tens of thousands of clones, 75% to 95% of them seen just once; the ten biggest clones take up around 6.7%. Time point reported: peripheral blood 6 weeks after treatment start. V and J are TRBV7-6 and TRBJ2-3, with TRBD2 identical over 11 bases. This specimen consisted of PBMCs, obtained around atezolizumab (anti-PD-L1) treatment. This TCR derives from a man in his 70s with urothelial cancer. CDR3 protein: CASSSPASGRSTDTQYF. Written as DNA, the CDR3 is TGTGCCAGCAGTTCTCCGGCTAGCGGGAGGAGCACAGATACGCAGTATTTT. Drawing the rest from reference TRBV7-6 and TRBJ2-3, the complete variable domain is GAGVSQSPRYKVTKRGQDVALRCDPISGHVSLYWYRQALGQGPEFLTYFNYEAQQDKSGLPNDRFSAERPEGSISTLTIQRTEQRDSAMYRCASSSPASGRSTDTQYFGPGTRLTVL.